The present entry profiles one T cell receptor (beta chain) with its context. The antigen is unknown. It is likely a read error, because the conserved phenylalanine at the end of the CDR3 is missing. This record belongs to a study of blood T cells in healthy people across ages. Study-wide points: Diversity estimated from one million T cells was considered an underestimate.

CDR3 length equals 13 residues. Germline assignment: CDR1 SGDLS and CDR2 YYNGEE. The V end was cut by 0 bases, the J end by 9 bases, with 12 bases between. PBMCs were isolated at a quantity of at least 6 million per sample. Through a sample-barcoded 5' primer and a J-beta primer mix, a second PCR was run for roughly 6 to 12 cycles. One entry per CDR3 protein results from TCRdb running MiXCR on the 5' RACE reads. The sample includes approximately 780,000 distinct CDR3 sequences, about 26% of them seen just once. The same sample was also studied in work on T cells of mothers and their children.

The sequence was obtained from a boy younger than 18 in good health. Sequenced sample: blood. The V call is TRBV9, the J call TRBJ1-1; D possibly corresponds to TRBD1 (5 bases). The CDR3 sequence: CASSVEGLGQAFL. The CDR3 DNA reads as TGTGCCAGCAGCGTAGAAGGTTTGGGGCAAGCTTTCCTT.